This is a list of T cell receptor beta chains from one sample in a study of cytomegalovirus exposure and HLA in healthy donors. Clones were sequenced by immunoSEQ multiplex PCR, and TCRdb holds only the in-frame ones, with some missing. Of under 150,000 clones in the sample, roughly 85% were seen once. The sample was PBMCs. The receptors shown here come from a male donor in good health and CMV-seronegative. Each CDR3 is given with its conserved first and last residue. A D gene is named only where the DNA matches it firmly. Clone size is stated in some rows and not others, as once, few, many or a class when expanded.

v_gene: TRBV28; d_gene: -; abundance: -; j_gene: TRBJ2-7; CDR3nt: TGTGCCAGCGGCCACGTCTCCCAGGGAGGCGGCGAGCAGTACTTC; CDR3aa: CASGHVSQGGGEQYF
v_gene: TRBV7-9; d_gene: -; abundance: -; j_gene: TRBJ1-1; CDR3nt: TGTGCCAGCAGCTTAGTGGGTCGCTTCGGGGGTTTGAACACTGAAGCTTTCTTT; CDR3aa: CASSLVGRFGGLNTEAFF
v_gene: TRBV11-2; d_gene: TRBD1; abundance: once; j_gene: TRBJ2-1; CDR3nt: TGTGCCAGCAGCCCCGGGACAGGGTTACGTGAGCAGTTCTTC; CDR3aa: CASSPGTGLREQFF
v_gene: TRBV15; d_gene: TRBD1; abundance: once; j_gene: TRBJ2-7; CDR3nt: TGTGCCACCAGCGGCCGGGACAGACAATACGAGCAGTACTTC; CDR3aa: CATSGRDRQYEQYF
v_gene: TRBV25-1; d_gene: -; abundance: -; j_gene: TRBJ2-3; CDR3nt: TGTGCCAGCACCTCTACAGGAGGGGGGGGCCTCACAGATACGCAGTATTTT; CDR3aa: CASTSTGGGGLTDTQYF
v_gene: TRBV11-3; d_gene: -; abundance: -; j_gene: TRBJ2-2; CDR3nt: TGTGCCAGCAGCTCTAGACTGGAGGGGAACACCGGGGAGCTGTTTTTT; CDR3aa: CASSSRLEGNTGELFF
v_gene: TRBV7-2; d_gene: -; abundance: -; j_gene: TRBJ2-1; CDR3nt: TGTGCCAGCAGCTTAGGGCCTTCACAATTCTTC; CDR3aa: CASSLGPSQFF
v_gene: TRBV7-3; d_gene: -; abundance: -; j_gene: TRBJ2-1; CDR3nt: TGTGCCAGCAGCTTAGCGGGGGCCATCTACAATGAGCAGTTCTTC; CDR3aa: CASSLAGAIYNEQFF
v_gene: TRBV18; d_gene: -; abundance: -; j_gene: TRBJ2-7; CDR3nt: TGTGCCAGCTCATCAACGACAGACACCCACCACGAGCAGTACTTC; CDR3aa: CASSSTTDTHHEQYF
v_gene: TRBV5-4; d_gene: TRBD1; abundance: -; j_gene: TRBJ1-2; CDR3nt: TGTGCCAGCAGCCTATGGGACAGGGGAGGACAGGGCTACACCTTC; CDR3aa: CASSLWDRGGQGYTF
v_gene: TRBV28; d_gene: -; abundance: -; j_gene: TRBJ1-5; CDR3nt: TGTGCCAGCAGTTTAGACAATACCCAGCCCCAGCATTTT; CDR3aa: CASSLDNTQPQHF
v_gene: TRBV6-5; d_gene: TRBD1; abundance: once; j_gene: TRBJ2-5; CDR3nt: TGTGCCAGCAGATCGGACAGGGGACAAGAGACCCAGTACTTC; CDR3aa: CASRSDRGQETQYF
v_gene: TRBV29-1; d_gene: TRBD1; abundance: -; j_gene: TRBJ1-1; CDR3nt: TGCAGCGTTGAAGATAGGGACAGCTACACTGAAGCTTTCTTT; CDR3aa: CSVEDRDSYTEAFF
v_gene: TRBV25-1; d_gene: -; abundance: -; j_gene: TRBJ2-1; CDR3nt: TGTGCCAGCAGTGAATATGGAGGGGTAGGCGATGAGCAGTTCTTC; CDR3aa: CASSEYGGVGDEQFF
v_gene: TRBV5-1; d_gene: -; abundance: -; j_gene: TRBJ1-2; CDR3nt: TGCGCCAGCAGCGCTAGACCCGGGGGTAACTATGGCTACACCTTC; CDR3aa: CASSARPGGNYGYTF
v_gene: TRBV7-3; d_gene: -; abundance: -; j_gene: TRBJ2-1; CDR3nt: TGTGCCAGCAGCTTAACGGTGGGGAGCTCCTACAATGAGCAGTTCTTC; CDR3aa: CASSLTVGSSYNEQFF
v_gene: TRBV10-2; d_gene: -; abundance: -; j_gene: TRBJ2-5; CDR3nt: TGCGCCAGCAGTGAGGAGGTCGGGGAGCCCCAAGAGACCCAGTACTTC; CDR3aa: CASSEEVGEPQETQYF
v_gene: TRBV9; d_gene: -; abundance: -; j_gene: TRBJ2-3; CDR3nt: TGTGCCAGCACCCCCGCCACTAGTTCGGGGGTTAGCACAGATACGCAGTATTTT; CDR3aa: CASTPATSSGVSTDTQYF
v_gene: TRBV2; d_gene: TRBD1; abundance: -; j_gene: TRBJ2-1; CDR3nt: TGTGCCAGTAGAAGGGACAGCACCTCCTACAATGAGCAGTTCTTC; CDR3aa: CASRRDSTSYNEQFF
v_gene: TRBV6-6; d_gene: -; abundance: once; j_gene: TRBJ2-7; CDR3nt: TGTGCCAGCAGTTACTCGGGGGGTGGCGAGCAGTACTTC; CDR3aa: CASSYSGGGEQYF
v_gene: TRBV11-1; d_gene: TRBD2; abundance: -; j_gene: TRBJ2-1; CDR3nt: TGTGCCAGCAGTCTTCTAGCGGGAGGGTGGTCCTACAATGAGCAGTTCTTC; CDR3aa: CASSLLAGGWSYNEQFF
v_gene: TRBV7-8; d_gene: -; abundance: once; j_gene: TRBJ2-7; CDR3nt: TGTGCCAGCAGCTTAGATATTTACGAGCAGTACTTC; CDR3aa: CASSLDIYEQYF
v_gene: TRBV13; d_gene: TRBD2; abundance: once; j_gene: TRBJ2-7; CDR3nt: TGTGCCAGCAGCTTCCTAGCGGGGAGCTCCTACGAGCAGTACTTC; CDR3aa: CASSFLAGSSYEQYF